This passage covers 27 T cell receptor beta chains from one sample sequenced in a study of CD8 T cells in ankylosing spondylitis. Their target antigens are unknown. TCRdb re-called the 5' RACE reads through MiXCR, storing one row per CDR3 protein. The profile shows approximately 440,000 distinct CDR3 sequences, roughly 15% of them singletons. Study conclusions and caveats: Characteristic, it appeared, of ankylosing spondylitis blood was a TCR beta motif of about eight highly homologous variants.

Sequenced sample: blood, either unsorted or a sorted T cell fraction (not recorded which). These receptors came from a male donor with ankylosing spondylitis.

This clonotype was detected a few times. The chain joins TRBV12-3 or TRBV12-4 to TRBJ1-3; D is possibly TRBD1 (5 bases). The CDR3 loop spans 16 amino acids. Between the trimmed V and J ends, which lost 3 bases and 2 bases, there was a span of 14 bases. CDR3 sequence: CASSFGGKGTGNTIYF. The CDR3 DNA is TGTGCCAGCAGTTTTGGGGGGAAAGGGACTGGAAACACCATATATTTT.

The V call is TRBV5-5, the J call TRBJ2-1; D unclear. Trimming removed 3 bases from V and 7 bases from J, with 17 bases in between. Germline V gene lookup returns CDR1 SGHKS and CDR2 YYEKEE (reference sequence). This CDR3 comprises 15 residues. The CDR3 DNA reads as TGTGCCAGCAGCTCGATGATGGCCCTCAAGAATGAGCAGTTCTTC. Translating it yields CASSSMMALKNEQFF.

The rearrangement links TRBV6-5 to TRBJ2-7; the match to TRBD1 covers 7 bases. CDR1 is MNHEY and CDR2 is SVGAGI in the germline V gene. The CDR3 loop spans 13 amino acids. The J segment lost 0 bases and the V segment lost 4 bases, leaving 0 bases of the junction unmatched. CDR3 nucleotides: TGTGCCAGCAGTTGGGACAGCTCCTACGAGCAGTACTTC. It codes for CASSWDSSYEQYF.

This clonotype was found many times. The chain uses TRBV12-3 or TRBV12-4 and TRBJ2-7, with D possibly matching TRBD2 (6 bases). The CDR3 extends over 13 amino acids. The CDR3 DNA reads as TGTGCGATTACTCCCGGGGGAGGAGGGGAGCAGTACTTC. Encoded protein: CAITPGGGGEQYF.

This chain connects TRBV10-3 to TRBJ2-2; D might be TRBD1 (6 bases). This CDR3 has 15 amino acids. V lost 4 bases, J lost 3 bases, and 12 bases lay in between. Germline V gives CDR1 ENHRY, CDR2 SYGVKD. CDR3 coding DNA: TGTGCCATCAGTGTAGGGGGTTTTGACACCGGGGAGCTGTTTTTT. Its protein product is CAISVGGFDTGELFF.

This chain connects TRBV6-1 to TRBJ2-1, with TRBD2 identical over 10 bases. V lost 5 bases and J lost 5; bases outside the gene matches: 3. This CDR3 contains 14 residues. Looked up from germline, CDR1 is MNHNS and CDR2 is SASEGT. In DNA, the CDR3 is TGTGCCAGCAGTCGTAGCGGGGGGAACAATGAGCAGTTCTTC. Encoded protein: CASSRSGGNNEQFF.

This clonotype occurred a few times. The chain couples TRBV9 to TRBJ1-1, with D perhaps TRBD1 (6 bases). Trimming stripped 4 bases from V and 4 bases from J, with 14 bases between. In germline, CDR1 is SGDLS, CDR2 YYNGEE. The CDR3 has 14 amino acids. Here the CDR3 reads CASSPRQEGTEAFF. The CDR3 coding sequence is TGTGCCAGCAGCCCTCGACAGGAAGGCACTGAAGCTTTCTTT.

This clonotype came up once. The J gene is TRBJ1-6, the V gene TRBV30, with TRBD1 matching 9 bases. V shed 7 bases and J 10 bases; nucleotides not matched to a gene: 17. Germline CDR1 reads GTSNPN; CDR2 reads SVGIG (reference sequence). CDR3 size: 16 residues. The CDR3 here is CAFQLGRDRDSSPLHF. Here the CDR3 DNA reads TGTGCCTTCCAGCTGGGTAGGGACAGGGATTCCTCACCCCTCCACTTT.

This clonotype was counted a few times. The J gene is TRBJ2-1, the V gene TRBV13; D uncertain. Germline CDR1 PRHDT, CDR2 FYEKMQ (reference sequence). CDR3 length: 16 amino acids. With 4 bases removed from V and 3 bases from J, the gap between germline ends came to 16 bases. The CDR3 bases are TGTGCCAGCAGCTCATACGGGCGGTTGAACTACAATGAGCAGTTCTTC. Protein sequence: CASSSYGRLNYNEQFF.

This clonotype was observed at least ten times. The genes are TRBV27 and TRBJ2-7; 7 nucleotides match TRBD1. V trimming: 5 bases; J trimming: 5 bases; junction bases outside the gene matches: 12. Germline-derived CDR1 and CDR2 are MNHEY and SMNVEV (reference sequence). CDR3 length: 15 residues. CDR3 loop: CASSPADRRPHEQYF. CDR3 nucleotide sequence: TGTGCCAGCAGTCCGGCGGACAGGAGACCCCACGAGCAGTACTTC.

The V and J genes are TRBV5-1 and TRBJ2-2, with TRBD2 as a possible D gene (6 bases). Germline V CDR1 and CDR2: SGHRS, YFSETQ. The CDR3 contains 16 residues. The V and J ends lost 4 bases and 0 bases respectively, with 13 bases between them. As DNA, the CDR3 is TGCGCCAGCAGCGATTGGCGGGGAACGAACACCGGGGAGCTGTTTTTT. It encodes CASSDWRGTNTGELFF. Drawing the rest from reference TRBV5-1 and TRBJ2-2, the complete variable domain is KAGVTQTPRYLIKTRGQQVTLSCSPISGHRSVSWYQQTPGQGLQFLFEYFSETQRNKGNFPGRFSGRQFSNSRSEMNVSTLELGDSALYLCASSDWRGTNTGELFFGEGSRLTVL.

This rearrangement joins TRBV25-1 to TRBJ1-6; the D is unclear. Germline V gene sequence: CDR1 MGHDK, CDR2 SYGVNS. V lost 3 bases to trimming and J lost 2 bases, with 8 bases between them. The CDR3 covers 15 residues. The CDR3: CASSDPGTYNSPLHF. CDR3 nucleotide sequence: TGTGCCAGCAGTGACCCTGGGACCTATAATTCACCCCTCCACTTT.

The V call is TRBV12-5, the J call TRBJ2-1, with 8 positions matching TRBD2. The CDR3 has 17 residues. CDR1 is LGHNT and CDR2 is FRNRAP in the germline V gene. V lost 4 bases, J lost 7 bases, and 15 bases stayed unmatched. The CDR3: CASGSIPVGSGVNEQFF. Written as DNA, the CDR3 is TGTGCTAGTGGTTCCATCCCCGTTGGTAGCGGGGTGAATGAGCAGTTCTTC.

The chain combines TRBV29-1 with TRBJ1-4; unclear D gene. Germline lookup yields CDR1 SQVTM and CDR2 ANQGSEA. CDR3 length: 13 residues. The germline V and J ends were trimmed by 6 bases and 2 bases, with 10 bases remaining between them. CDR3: CSVLGGTNEKLFF. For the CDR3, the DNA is TGCAGCGTACTGGGCGGCACTAATGAAAAACTGTTTTTT.

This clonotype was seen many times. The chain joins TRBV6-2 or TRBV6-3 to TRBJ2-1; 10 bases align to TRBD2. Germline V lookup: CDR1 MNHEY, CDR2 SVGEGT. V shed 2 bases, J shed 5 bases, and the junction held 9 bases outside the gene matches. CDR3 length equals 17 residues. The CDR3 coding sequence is TGTGCCAGCAGTTACAAGACTAGCGGGCTTACCGACAATGAGCAGTTCTTC. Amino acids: CASSYKTSGLTDNEQFF.

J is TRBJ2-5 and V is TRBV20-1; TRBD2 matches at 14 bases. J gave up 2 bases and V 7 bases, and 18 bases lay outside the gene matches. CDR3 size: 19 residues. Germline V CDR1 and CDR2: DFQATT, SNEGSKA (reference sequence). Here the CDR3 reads CSVLPAGTSGSGGQETQYF. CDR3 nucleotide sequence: TGCAGTGTTCTCCCAGCCGGGACTAGCGGGAGTGGGGGACAAGAGACCCAGTACTTC.

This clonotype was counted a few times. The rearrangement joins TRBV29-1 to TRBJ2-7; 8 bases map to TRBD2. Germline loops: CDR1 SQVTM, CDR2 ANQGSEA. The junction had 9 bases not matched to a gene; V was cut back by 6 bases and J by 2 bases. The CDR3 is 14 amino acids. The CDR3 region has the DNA TGCAGCGTCGGGGCCGAAGCGGGAGCCTACGAGCAGTACTTC. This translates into CSVGAEAGAYEQYF.

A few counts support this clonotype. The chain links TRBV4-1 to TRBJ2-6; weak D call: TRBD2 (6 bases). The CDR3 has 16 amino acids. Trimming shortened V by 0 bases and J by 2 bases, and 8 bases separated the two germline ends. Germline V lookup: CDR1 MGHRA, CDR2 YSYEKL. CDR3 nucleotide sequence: TGCGCCAGCAGCCAAGATGGCGGGACTGGGGCCAACGTCCTGACTTTC. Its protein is CASSQDGGTGANVLTF.

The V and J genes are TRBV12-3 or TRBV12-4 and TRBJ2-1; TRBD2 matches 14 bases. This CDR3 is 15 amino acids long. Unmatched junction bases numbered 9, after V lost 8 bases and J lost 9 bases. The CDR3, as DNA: TGTGCCAGCCGCCTGGGGACTAGCGGGAGTATTGAGCAGTTCTTC. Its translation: CASRLGTSGSIEQFF.

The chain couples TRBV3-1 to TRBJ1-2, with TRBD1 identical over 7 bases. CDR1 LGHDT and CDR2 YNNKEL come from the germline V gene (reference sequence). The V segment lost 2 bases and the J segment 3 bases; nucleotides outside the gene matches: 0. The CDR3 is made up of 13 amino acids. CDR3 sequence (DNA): TGTGCCAGCAGCCAACAGGGGGACTATGGCTACACCTTC. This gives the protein CASSQQGDYGYTF.

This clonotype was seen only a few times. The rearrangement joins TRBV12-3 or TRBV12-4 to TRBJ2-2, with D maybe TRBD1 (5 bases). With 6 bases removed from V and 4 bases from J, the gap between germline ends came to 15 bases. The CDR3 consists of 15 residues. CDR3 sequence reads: CASSSVKGPTGELFF. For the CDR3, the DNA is TGTGCCAGCAGCAGCGTCAAGGGGCCCACCGGGGAGCTGTTTTTT.

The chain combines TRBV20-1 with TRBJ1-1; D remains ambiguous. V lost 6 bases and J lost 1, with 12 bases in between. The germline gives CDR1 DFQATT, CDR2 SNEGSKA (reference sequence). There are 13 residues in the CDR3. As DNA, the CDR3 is TGCAGTGCCCCGGACGGATGGAACACTGAAGCTTTCTTT. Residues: CSAPDGWNTEAFF.

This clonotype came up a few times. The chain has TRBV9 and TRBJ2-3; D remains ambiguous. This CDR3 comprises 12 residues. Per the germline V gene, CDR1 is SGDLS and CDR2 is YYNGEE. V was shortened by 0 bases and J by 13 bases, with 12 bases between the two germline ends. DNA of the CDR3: TGTGCCAGCAGCGTAGGTGAAGTGATGAAGTATTTT. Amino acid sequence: CASSVGEVMKYF.

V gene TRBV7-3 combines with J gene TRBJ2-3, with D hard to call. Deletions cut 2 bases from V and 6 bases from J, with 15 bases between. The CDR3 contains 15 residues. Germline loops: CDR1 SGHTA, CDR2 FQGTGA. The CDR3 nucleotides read TGTGCCAGCAGCTTACTCGGTCAAACCTGGGATACGCAGTATTTT. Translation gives CASSLLGQTWDTQYF.

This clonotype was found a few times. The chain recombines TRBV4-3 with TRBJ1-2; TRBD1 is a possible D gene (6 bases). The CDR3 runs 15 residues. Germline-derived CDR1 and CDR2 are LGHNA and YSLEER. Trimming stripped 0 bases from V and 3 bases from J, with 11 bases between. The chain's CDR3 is CASSQDSAGDYGYTF. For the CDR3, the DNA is TGCGCCAGCAGCCAAGATAGCGCAGGGGACTATGGCTACACCTTC.

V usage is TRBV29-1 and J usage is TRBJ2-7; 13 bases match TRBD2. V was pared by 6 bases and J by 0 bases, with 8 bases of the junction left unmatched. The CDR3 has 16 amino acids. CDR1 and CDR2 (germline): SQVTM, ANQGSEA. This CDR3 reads CSVQGLAGPLSYEQYF. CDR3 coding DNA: TGCAGCGTACAGGGACTAGCGGGGCCCCTCTCCTACGAGCAGTACTTC.

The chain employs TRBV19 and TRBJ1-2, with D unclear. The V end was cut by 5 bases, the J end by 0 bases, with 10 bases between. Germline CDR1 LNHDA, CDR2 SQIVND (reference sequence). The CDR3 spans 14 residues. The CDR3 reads CASSPNSANYGYTF. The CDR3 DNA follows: TGTGCCAGTAGTCCCAACTCAGCTAACTATGGCTACACCTTC.